The T cell receptor (beta chain) under discussion was sequenced for a study of CD8+ T cells in alopecia areata. Treatment: oral pan-JAK inhibitor, 5-10 mg twice daily. Germline lookup yields CDR1 KGHSH and CDR2 LQKENI. Between the trimmed V and J ends, which lost 3 bases and 4 bases, there was a span of 15 bases. The CDR3 has 15 amino acids. As the sequencing template, cDNA was produced by extracting RNA and reverse transcribing it. Method: immunoSEQ multiplex PCR; TCRdb's copy keeps in-frame clones and lacks some. The data show roughly 220,000 clones, more than 60% seen once. This clone was detected only once.

The chain carries TRBV18 and TRBJ1-1; D is ambiguous. The TCR originated in a human donor with alopecia areata. Here the sequenced sample was CD4+ T cells sorted from blood, taken at week 44, from a patient treated with tofacitinib. CDR3 residues: CASSPYSLPGTEAFF. CDR3 DNA: TGTGCCAGCTCACCCTACTCACTGCCAGGCACTGAAGCTTTCTTT.